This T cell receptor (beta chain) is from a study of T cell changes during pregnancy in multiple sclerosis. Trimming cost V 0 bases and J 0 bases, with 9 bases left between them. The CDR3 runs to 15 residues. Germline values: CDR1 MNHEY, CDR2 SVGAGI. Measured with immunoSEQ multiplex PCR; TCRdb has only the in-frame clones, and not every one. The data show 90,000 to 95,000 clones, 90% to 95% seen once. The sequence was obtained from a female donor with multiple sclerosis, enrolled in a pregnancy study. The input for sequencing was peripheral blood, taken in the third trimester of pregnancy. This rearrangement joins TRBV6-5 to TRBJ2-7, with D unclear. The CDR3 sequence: CASSYSGASSYEQYF. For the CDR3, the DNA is TGTGCCAGCAGTTACTCAGGCGCTAGCTCCTACGAGCAGTACTTC.